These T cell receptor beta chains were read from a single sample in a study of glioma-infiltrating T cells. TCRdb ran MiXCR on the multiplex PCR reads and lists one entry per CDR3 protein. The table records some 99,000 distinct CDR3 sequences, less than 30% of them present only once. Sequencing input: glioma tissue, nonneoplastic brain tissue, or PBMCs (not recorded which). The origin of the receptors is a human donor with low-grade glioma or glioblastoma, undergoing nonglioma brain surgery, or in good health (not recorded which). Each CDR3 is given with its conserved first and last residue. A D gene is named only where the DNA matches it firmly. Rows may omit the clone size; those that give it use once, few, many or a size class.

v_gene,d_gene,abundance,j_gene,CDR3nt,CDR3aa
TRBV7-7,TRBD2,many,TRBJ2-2,TGTGCTAGCAGCTTGGCCTCTAGCGGGCTGAACACCGGGGAGCTGTTTTTT,CASSLASSGLNTGELFF
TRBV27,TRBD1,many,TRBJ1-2,TGTGCCAGCAGCTCGCTACAGGGGCTATACTATGGCTACACCTTC,CASSSLQGLYYGYTF
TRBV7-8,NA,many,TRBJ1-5,TGTGCCAGCGGTCGGGATAGCAATCAGCCCCAGCATTTT,CASGRDSNQPQHF
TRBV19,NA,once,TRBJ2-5,TGTGCCAGTGGTAGAGGCCAGCTACAAGAGACCCAGTACTTC,CASGRGQLQETQYF
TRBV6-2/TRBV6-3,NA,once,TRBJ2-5,TGTGCCGGCGGTTATTCTGCGGGTCCAGGGACCCAGTACTTC,CAGGYSAGPGTQYF
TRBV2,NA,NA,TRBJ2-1,TGTTCCAGCATCCAGGATACCAGCGGATACAATGAGCAGTTCTTC,CSSIQDTSGYNEQFF
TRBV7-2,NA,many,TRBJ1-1,TGTGCCAGCAGCTATGGGACTAACACTGAAGCTTTCTTT,CASSYGTNTEAFF
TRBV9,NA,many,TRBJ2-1,TGTGCCAGCAGCGTAGAATCAACTTATCGAAATGAGCAGTTCTTC,CASSVESTYRNEQFF
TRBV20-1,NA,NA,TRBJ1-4,TGCAGTGCTTTTAACCCTGCAACTAATGAAAAACTGTTTTGG,CSAFNPATNEKLFW
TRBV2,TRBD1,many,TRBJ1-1,TGTGCCAGCAGTCTGACTAGACAGGGTGAAGCTTTCTTT,CASSLTRQGEAFF
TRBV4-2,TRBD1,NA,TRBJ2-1,TGTGCCAGCAGTCCGAAGCACGACAGGGACAATGAGCAGTTCTTC,CASSPKHDRDNEQFF
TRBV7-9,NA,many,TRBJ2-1,TGTGCCAGCAGCTCCCTCGCCAGCGAGCAGTTCTTC,CASSSLASEQFF
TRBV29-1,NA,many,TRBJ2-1,TGCAGCTTGGGGGCAGTCAATGAGCAGTTCTTC,CSLGAVNEQFF
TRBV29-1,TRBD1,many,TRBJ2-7,TGCAGCGTCAGTAAACCGGGACAGGGAAGGAACGAGCAGTACTTC,CSVSKPGQGRNEQYF